These 8 T cell receptor beta chains were all obtained from the same sample, sequenced in a study of vaccination and CD4 T cells after COVID-19. Regarding treatment: 10-day PBMC culture with coronavirus spike peptide pools or control peptides (ViraFEST assay). An Oncomine TCR Beta short-read assay was used to sequence the DNA from cultured CD4+ T cells. Each CDR3 protein gets one entry after TCRdb re-called the PCR reads with MiXCR. The sample lists under 25,000 distinct CDR3 sequences; less than 70% were seen once. The antigens of these receptors remain unknown. The sequenced material came from CD4+ T cells from blood, cultured in vitro. These receptors all come from a human donor who had recovered from COVID-19.

The rearrangement joins TRBV20-1 to TRBJ2-3, with 9 bases matching TRBD2. The CDR3 is made up of 15 amino acids. CDR1 is DFQATT, CDR2 SNEGSKA, per germline (reference sequence). V gave up 1 base and J gave up 4 bases; unmatched junction bases: 6. DNA of the CDR3: TGCAGTGCTAGAGGGGGGGCTAGCGGGGCAGATACGCAGTATTTT. Translation: CSARGGASGADTQYF.

The rearrangement joins TRBV5-1 to TRBJ1-1, with TRBD1 matching 9 bases. Germline V gives CDR1 SGHRS, CDR2 YFSETQ. Germline trimming cut 3 bases from V and 4 bases from J; bases unmatched to any gene: 7. The CDR3 consists of 15 residues. As DNA, the CDR3 is TGCGCCAGCAGCTGGGACAGGGAGGTTTCCACTGAAGCTTTCTTT. Encoded protein: CASSWDREVSTEAFF.

V and J are TRBV7-2 and TRBJ2-5; TRBD1 agrees at 7 bases. The CDR3 consists of 16 residues. V was pared by 5 bases and J by 4 bases, with 13 bases of the junction left unmatched. Germline-derived CDR1 and CDR2 are SGHTA and FQGNSA. The CDR3 region has the DNA TGTGCCAGCAGCCTACTGGGACAGCAGTCGCGAGAGACCCAGTACTTC. Residues: CASSLLGQQSRETQYF.

This clonotype was recorded a few times. The chain uses TRBV2 and TRBJ2-5, with 9 nucleotides matching TRBD2. Germline lookup yields CDR1 SNHLY and CDR2 FYNNEI. CDR3 size: 13 residues. The V and J ends lost 4 bases and 5 bases, in that order; junction bases with no gene match: 2. CDR3 bases: TGTGCCAGCAGTGGGACTAGCGCCGAGACCCAGTACTTC. Encoded protein: CASSGTSAETQYF.

The CDR3 region is CASGLVSGLFGTEAFF. Here the CDR3 DNA reads TGTGCTAGTGGTTTGGTAAGTGGGCTCTTTGGCACTGAAGCTTTCTTT. V is TRBV12-5 and J is TRBJ1-1; D is ambiguous. V was trimmed by 0 bases and J by 4 bases, leaving 15 bases between them. The CDR3 totals 16 residues. Germline CDR1 reads LGHNT; CDR2 reads FRNRAP.

The rearrangement uses TRBV30 and TRBJ1-1; maybe TRBD1 (5 bases). V lost 4 bases to trimming and J lost 3 bases, with 21 bases between them. The germline V gene has CDR1 GTSNPN and CDR2 SVGIG (reference sequence). This CDR3 contains 16 residues. DNA of the CDR3: TGTGCCTGGATGCCCCAGGGTCTCGAGGATGACACTGAAGCTTTCTTT. Its protein product is CAWMPQGLEDDTEAFF.

V usage is TRBV10-3 and J usage is TRBJ1-1, with a weak D call TRBD1 (5 bases). Germline values: CDR1 ENHRY, CDR2 SYGVKD. Trimming took off 1 base at V and 2 bases at J, with 11 bases between the two ends. This CDR3 has 15 residues. The CDR3 coding sequence is TGTGCCATCAGTGAGTGGGGCCAGGGAAACACTGAAGCTTTCTTT. Translated: CAISEWGQGNTEAFF.

The chain couples TRBV19 to TRBJ2-7; TRBD2 is a possible D gene (6 bases). Trimming removed 7 bases at V and 2 bases at J, with 18 bases between. This CDR3 has 15 amino acids. Germline V lookup: CDR1 LNHDA, CDR2 SQIVND (reference sequence). The CDR3 sequence is CASIPFGGTTYEQYF. In DNA form, the CDR3 reads TGTGCCAGTATACCCTTCGGCGGGACCACCTACGAGCAGTACTTC.